This T cell receptor beta chain comes out of a study of CD8 T cells in ankylosing spondylitis listed by TCRdb under 2017. Concerning the study at large: The study set out to find disease-linked TCR variants by profiling T cell receptor beta repertoires in ankylosing spondylitis patients and healthy donors. The full study cohort comprised about 23 ankylosing spondylitis patients and 85 to 120 healthy donors. Peripheral blood was sampled, and synovial fluid was additionally collected from ankylosing spondylitis patients.

V loses 9 bases of germline sequence and J loses 0 bases, and the interval between the two ends is 14 bases. The CDR3 measures 14 amino acids from cysteine to phenylalanine. Just CDR3 DNA is preserved here, 42 bases in frame from base 1. The germline V gene provides CDR1 ENHRY and CDR2 SYGVKD. This clonotype was detected ten times or more. What antigen it recognizes has not been identified. No base quality information exists; no much larger clone differs at one position. Sequencing took place on an Illumina HiSeq 2500. Quantitative 5'-RACE with molecular barcodes was used to prepare TCR beta libraries. The authors' pipeline ran thus. A new computational method based on a probabilistic model of VDJ rearrangement was used to identify disease-linked TCR variants. The raw public data were reprocessed by TCRdb itself: fastp quality trimming at Q25, MiXCR clonotype calling, in-frame beta chains only. A single entry per CDR3 protein holds the most common genes and DNA from its merged rows. These V and J calls rely on TCRdb rather than the paper's analysis. Recorded for this sample are just over 300,000 distinct CDR3 sequences; under 25% of them occurred a single time. 3.5% of the sample is in the top ten clones.

On the study overall, not on this receptor specifically: The disease-linked clones were reported to be significantly enriched in matched synovial fluid samples from ankylosing spondylitis patients. The disease-linked clones had a CD8+ phenotype and were found at relatively low frequencies in peripheral blood. A TCR beta motif made up of several highly homologous amino acid variants appeared to be characteristic of blood from ankylosing spondylitis patients. Some TCR beta motif variants had previously been reported in synovial fluid and blood of reactive arthritis patients, which suggested common disease-initiation mechanisms.

The sequence links TRBV10-3 to TRBJ1-1, with the D gene not confidently named. The source material was blood, either unsorted or a sorted T cell fraction (not recorded which). The receptor was derived from a female donor with ankylosing spondylitis or in good health (not recorded which). The sequenced DNA is TGTGCCATACGCTCAGGACCGTTGAACACTGAAGCTTTCTTT. It is translated as CAIRSGPLNTEAFF.